The 7 T cell receptor beta chains presented below share a single source sample, sequenced in a study of CD8+CD57+ T cells in acquired aplastic anemia. An expansion of CD8+CD57+ cells by flow cytometry had been shown in patients chosen for sequencing. TCR beta VDJ and CDR3 profiling used genomic DNA as template. Via MiXCR, TCRdb re-called the reads, giving one row per CDR3 protein. Of roughly 180,000 distinct CDR3 sequences listed, about half are singletons. The sequenced material came from sorted CD4+, CD8+, or CD8+CD57+ T cells (not recorded which) from PBMCs. These receptors came from a human donor with aplastic anemia.

This clonotype was found many times. This rearrangement joins TRBV20-1 to TRBJ1-1; D call uncertain. Germline V gives CDR1 DFQATT, CDR2 SNEGSKA (reference sequence). CDR3 length: 13 residues. Trimming stripped 3 bases from V and 1 base from J, with 9 bases between. This CDR3 reads CSARRAENTEAFF. For the CDR3, the DNA is TGCAGTGCTAGGAGGGCCGAGAACACTGAAGCTTTCTTT.

This clonotype has more than one count but fewer than ten. V usage is TRBV2 and J usage is TRBJ2-1, with a possible D match to TRBD2 (5 bases). The CDR3 contains 14 residues. Trimming cost V 4 bases and J 3 bases, with 10 bases left between them. Germline CDR1 and CDR2: SNHLY and FYNNEI. CDR3 nucleotides: TGTGCCAGCAGTGCTCGAGGGTTCTACAATGAGCAGTTCTTC. Translated: CASSARGFYNEQFF.

This rearrangement joins TRBV7-9 to TRBJ2-7; weak D call: TRBD1 (7 bases). Germline V CDR1 and CDR2: SEHNR, FQNEAQ (reference sequence). The V end was cut by 9 bases, the J end by 1 base, with 19 bases between. This CDR3 has 15 residues. The DNA for the CDR3 is TGTGCCAGTAGTCCGAGGACAGGAGGGTCCTACGAGCAGTACTTC. This sequence encodes CASSPRTGGSYEQYF.

The chain recombines TRBV30 with TRBJ1-1; 7 bases are shared with TRBD1. With V trimmed by 7 bases and J by 4 bases, 6 bases remained unmatched. The CDR3 contains 12 residues. Germline lookup yields CDR1 GTSNPN and CDR2 SVGIG (reference sequence). The CDR3 sequence: CAYTRGGTEAFF. In nucleotides, the CDR3 is TGTGCCTACACCAGGGGGGGCACTGAAGCTTTCTTT.

The CDR3 here is CSASPHGGGGTQYF. The CDR3 DNA follows: TGCAGTGCCTCCCCTCACGGGGGAGGTGGGACCCAGTACTTC. This chain links TRBV20-1 with TRBJ2-5; D possibly corresponds to TRBD2 (6 bases). Trimming shortened V by 6 bases and J by 7 bases, and 21 bases separated the two germline ends. The germline CDR1 and CDR2 sequences are DFQATT and SNEGSKA (reference sequence). This CDR3 is built from 14 residues.

The J gene is TRBJ2-7, the V gene TRBV15, with 7 bases that match TRBD1. The germline V gene has CDR1 LNHNV and CDR2 YYDKDF (reference sequence). After removal of 2 bases from V and 5 bases from J, the junction contained 9 bases not matched to a gene. This CDR3 comprises 15 residues. The CDR3 spells CATSRLTGFRHEQYF. CDR3 nucleotide sequence: TGTGCCACCAGCAGACTGACAGGGTTTAGGCACGAGCAGTACTTC. The full variable domain, in which reference TRBV15 and TRBJ2-7 provide the parts outside the CDR3, is DAMVIQNPRYQVTQFGKPVTLSCSQTLNHNVMYWYQQKSSQAPKLLFHYYDKDFNNEADTPDNFQSRRPNTSFCFLDIRSPGLGDTAMYLCATSRLTGFRHEQYFGPGTRLTVT.

The chain employs TRBV5-1 and TRBJ2-3; 7 bases align to TRBD1. The germline V gene encodes CDR1 SGHRS and CDR2 YFSETQ. This CDR3 has 14 residues. Trimming removed 4 bases from V and 1 base from J; junction bases left unmatched: 3. The CDR3 is CASSRDRGTDTQYF. CDR3 nucleotide sequence: TGCGCCAGCAGCCGTGACAGGGGCACAGATACGCAGTATTTT.